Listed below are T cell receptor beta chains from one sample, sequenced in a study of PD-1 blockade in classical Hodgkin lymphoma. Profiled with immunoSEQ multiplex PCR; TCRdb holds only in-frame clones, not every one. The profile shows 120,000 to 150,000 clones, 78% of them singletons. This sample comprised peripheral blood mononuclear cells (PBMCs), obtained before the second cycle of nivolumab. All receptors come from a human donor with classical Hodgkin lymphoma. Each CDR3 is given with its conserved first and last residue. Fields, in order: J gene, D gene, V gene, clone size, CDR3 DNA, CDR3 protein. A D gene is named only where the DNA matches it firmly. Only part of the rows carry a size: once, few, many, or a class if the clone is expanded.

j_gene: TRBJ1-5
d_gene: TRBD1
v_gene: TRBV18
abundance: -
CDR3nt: TGTGCCAGCTCAACCGGGACAGGGGGCGGTCAGCCCCAGCATTTT
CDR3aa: CASSTGTGGGQPQHF

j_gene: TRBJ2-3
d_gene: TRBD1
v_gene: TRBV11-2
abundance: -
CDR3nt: TGTGCCAGCAGCTACGGGACAGAAGCAGATACGCAGTATTTT
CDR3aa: CASSYGTEADTQYF

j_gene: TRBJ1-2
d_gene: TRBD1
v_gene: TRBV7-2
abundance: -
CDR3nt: TGTGCCAGCAGCAGAGCCGGGACAGGGGGCGCAATAGGATGGGGCTACACCTTC
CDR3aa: CASSRAGTGGAIGWGYTF

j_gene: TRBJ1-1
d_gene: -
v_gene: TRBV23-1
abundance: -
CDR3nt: TGCGCCAGCAGTCAACAACAGGGAAGAGACACTGAAGCTTTCTTT
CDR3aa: CASSQQQGRDTEAFF

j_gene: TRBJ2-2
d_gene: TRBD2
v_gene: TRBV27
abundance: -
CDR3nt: TGTGCCAGCAGTTTATTTACTGTCGGGAGGGCCGGGGAGCTGTTTTTT
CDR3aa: CASSLFTVGRAGELFF

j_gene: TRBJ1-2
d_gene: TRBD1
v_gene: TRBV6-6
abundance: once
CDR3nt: TGTGCCAGCAGCATCTCTGGGACAGGGAACTATGGCTACACCTTC
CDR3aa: CASSISGTGNYGYTF

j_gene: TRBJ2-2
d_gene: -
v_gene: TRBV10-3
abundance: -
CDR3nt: TGTGCCATCAGTGAGTCCTCGGCCAGGGTTACCGGGGAGCTGTTTTTT
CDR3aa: CAISESSARVTGELFF

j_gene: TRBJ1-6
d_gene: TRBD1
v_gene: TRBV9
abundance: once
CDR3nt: TGTGCCAGCAGCGATAGCAGGGGGGTGTTAGATTCACCCCTCCACTTT
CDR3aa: CASSDSRGVLDSPLHF

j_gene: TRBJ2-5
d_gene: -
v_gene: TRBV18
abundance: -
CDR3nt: TGTGCCAGCTCACCCGCCGAGACCCAGTACTTC
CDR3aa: CASSPAETQYF

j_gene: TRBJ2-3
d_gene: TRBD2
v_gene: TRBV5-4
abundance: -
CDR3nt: TGTGCCAGCAGCCATGGTTCCAGCGGGGGCACAGATACGCAGTATTTT
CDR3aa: CASSHGSSGGTDTQYF

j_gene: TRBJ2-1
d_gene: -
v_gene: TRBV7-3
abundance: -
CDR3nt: TGTGCCAGCAGCAACCTCGGGAGCTCCTACAATGAGCAGTTCTTC
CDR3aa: CASSNLGSSYNEQFF

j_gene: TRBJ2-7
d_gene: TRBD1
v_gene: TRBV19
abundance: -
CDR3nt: TGTGCCAGTAGTCTGGACAGGGGCTACGAGCAGTACTTC
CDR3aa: CASSLDRGYEQYF

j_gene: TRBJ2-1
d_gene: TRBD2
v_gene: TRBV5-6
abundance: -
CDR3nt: TGTGCCAGCAGCTTGGTAGCTAGCGGGGGGGCGGGACTCAATGAGCAGTTCTTC
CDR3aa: CASSLVASGGAGLNEQFF

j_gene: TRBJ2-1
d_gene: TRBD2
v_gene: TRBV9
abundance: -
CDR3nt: TGTGCCAGCAGCGTAGCTGGGATAGCGGGAGGGGATGAGCAGTTCTTC
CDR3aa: CASSVAGIAGGDEQFF

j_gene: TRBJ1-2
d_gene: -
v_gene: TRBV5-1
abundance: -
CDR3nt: TGCGCCAGCAGCTTGGATGTCAACTATGGCTACACCTTC
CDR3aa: CASSLDVNYGYTF

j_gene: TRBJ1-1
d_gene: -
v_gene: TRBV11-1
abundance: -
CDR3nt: TGTGCCAGCAGCTTAGGGTCAGTCAACACTGAAGCTTTCTTT
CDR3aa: CASSLGSVNTEAFF

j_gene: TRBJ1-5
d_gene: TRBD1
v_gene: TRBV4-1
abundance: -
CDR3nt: TGCGCCAGCAGCCAGGTCGGGACAGGGGGCTTCGATCAGCCTCAGCATTTT
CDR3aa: CASSQVGTGGFDQPQHF

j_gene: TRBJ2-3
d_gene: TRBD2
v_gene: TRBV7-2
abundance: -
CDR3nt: TGTGCCAGCAGCCGCCGACTAGCGGGAAGTGCAGATACGCAGTATTTT
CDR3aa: CASSRRLAGSADTQYF

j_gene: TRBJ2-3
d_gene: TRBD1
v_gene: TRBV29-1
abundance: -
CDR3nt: TGCAGCGTTGCGGGACAGGGATTATCAGATACGCAGTATTTT
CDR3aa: CSVAGQGLSDTQYF

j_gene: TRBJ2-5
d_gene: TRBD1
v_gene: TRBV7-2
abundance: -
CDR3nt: TGTGCCAGCAGCCAAAGACAGGGTCGGGAGACCCAGTACTTC
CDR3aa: CASSQRQGRETQYF

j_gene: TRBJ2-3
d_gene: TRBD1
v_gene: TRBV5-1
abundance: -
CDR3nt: TGCGCCAGCAGCTTGTCAGGGGGAAGCACAGATACGCAGTATTTT
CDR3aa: CASSLSGGSTDTQYF

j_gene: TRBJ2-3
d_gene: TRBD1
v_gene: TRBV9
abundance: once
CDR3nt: TGTGCCAGCAGCGTAGGGGACAGACTCGCCGCGAGCAGGAGTAGAGATACGCAGTATTTT
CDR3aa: CASSVGDRLAASRSRDTQYF

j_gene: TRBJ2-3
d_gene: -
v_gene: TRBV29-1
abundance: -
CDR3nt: TGCAGCGTTGAAAGCTGGGCAGATACGCAGTATTTT
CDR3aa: CSVESWADTQYF

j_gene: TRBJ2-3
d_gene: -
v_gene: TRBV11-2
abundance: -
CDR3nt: TGTGCCAGCAGCTTAGTCCACCATCCAACAGATACGCAGTATTTT
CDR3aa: CASSLVHHPTDTQYF

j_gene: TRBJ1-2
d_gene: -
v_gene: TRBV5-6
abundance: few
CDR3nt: TGTGCCAGCAGCCCCGCACAGGGAATTGGTGGCTACACCTTC
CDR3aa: CASSPAQGIGGYTF

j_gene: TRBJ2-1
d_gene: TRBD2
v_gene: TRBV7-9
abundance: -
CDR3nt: TGTGCCAGCAGCTTAGATTTAGGACTAGCGTACAATGAGCAGTTCTTC
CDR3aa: CASSLDLGLAYNEQFF

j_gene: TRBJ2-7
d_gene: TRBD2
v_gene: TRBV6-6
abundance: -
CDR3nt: TGTGCCAGCAGTTACAGAATGAGCGGGAGGGCCTACGAGCAGTACTTC
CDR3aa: CASSYRMSGRAYEQYF

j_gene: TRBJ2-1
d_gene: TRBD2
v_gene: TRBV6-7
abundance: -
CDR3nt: TGTGCCAGCCCGGGACTAGCGGGGGGTAGCTCCTACAATGAGCAGTTCTTC
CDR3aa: CASPGLAGGSSYNEQFF

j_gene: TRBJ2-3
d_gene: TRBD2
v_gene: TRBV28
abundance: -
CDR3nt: TGTGCCAGCAGTCCCAGCGGGAGAGATACGCAGTATTTT
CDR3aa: CASSPSGRDTQYF

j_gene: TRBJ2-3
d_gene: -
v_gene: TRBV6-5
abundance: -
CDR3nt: TGTGCCAGCAGTTCGTCGGATACGCAGTATTTT
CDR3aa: CASSSSDTQYF

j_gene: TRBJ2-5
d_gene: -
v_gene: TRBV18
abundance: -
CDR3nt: TGTGCCAGCTCAATAGGTTCGGCTCAAGAGACCCAGTACTTC
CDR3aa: CASSIGSAQETQYF

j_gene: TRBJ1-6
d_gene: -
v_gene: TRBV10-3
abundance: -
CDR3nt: TGTGCCATCCGCGGGTCAGGGTTTAATTCACCCCTCCACTTT
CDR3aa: CAIRGSGFNSPLHF

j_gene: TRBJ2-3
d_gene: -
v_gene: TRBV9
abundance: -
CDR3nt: TGTGCCAGCAGCGTACAGGGAGGCACAGATACGCAGTATTTT
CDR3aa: CASSVQGGTDTQYF

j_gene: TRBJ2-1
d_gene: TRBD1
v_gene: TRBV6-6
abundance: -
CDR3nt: TGTGCCAGCAGGGATATACGGACAGGTGGGCATGAGCAGTTCTTC
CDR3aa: CASRDIRTGGHEQFF

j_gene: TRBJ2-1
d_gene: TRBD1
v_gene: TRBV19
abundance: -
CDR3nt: TGTGCCAGTAGTTCTGCGGGACAGGGGGCTTGGGAGCAGTTCTTC
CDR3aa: CASSSAGQGAWEQFF

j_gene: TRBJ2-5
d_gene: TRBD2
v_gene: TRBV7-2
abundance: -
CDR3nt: TGTGCCAGCAGCTTAGGGGTGTGGGGACTAGCCAACCAAGAGACCCAGTACTTC
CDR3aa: CASSLGVWGLANQETQYF

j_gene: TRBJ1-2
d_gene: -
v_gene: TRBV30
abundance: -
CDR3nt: TGTGCCTGGAGTCTCCCCTTTGAGGTTCCTAACTATGGCTACACCTTC
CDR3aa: CAWSLPFEVPNYGYTF

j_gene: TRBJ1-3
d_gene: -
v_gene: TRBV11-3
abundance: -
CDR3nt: TGTGCCAGCAGCTCTGGTTGGAGAAACACCATATATTTT
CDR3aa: CASSSGWRNTIYF

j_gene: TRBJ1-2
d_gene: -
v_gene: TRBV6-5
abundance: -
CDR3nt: TGTGCCAGCAGTTACTCGGGCACCGTGGGTGGCTACACCTTC
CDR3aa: CASSYSGTVGGYTF

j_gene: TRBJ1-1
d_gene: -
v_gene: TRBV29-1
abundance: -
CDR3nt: TGCAGCGTTGAACAGGCAGGGACTTTGGGCACTGAAGCTTTCTTT
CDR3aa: CSVEQAGTLGTEAFF

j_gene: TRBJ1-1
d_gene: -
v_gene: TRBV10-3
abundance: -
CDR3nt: TGTGCCAGCTTAGACACGACCATGAACACTGAAGCTTTCTTT
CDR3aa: CASLDTTMNTEAFF

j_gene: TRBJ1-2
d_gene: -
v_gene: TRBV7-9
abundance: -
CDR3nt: TGTGCCAGCCGGACAGACCCTAGGTATGGCTACACCTTC
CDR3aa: CASRTDPRYGYTF

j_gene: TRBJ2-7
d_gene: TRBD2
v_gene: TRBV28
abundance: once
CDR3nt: TGTGCCAGCAGCCCGGGGGGGGGTAGGTACGAGCAGTACTTC
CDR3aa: CASSPGGGRYEQYF

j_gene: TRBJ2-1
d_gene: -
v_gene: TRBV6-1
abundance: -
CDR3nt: TGTGCCAGCCGGCGGTTCACCTACAATGAGCAGTTCTTC
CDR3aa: CASRRFTYNEQFF

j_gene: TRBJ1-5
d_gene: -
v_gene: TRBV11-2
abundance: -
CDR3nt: TGTGCCAGCAGCTTAGTAACAGGGCCCAATCAGCCCCAGCATTTT
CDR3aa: CASSLVTGPNQPQHF

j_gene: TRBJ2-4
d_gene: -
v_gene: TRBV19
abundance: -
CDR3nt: TGTGCCAGTAGTCCCGATGGGGAGGCCAAAAACATTCAGTACTTC
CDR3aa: CASSPDGEAKNIQYF

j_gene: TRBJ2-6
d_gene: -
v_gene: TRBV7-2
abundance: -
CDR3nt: TGTGCCAGCAGCTCCACCCGTCTCGGGGCCAACGTCCTGACTTTC
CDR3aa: CASSSTRLGANVLTF

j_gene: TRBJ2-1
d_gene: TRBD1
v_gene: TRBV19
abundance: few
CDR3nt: TGTGCCAGTAGTGCGAACAGGGGGGCTGAGCAGTTCTTC
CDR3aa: CASSANRGAEQFF

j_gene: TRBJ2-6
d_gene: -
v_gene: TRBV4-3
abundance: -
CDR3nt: TGCGCCAGCAGCCGTCTGGGTACCTCTGGGGCCAACGTCCTGACTTTC
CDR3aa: CASSRLGTSGANVLTF

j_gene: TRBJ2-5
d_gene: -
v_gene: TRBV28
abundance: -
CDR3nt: TGTGCCAGCAGTTCCGGGGACCCTTTGTCAGAGACCCAGTACTTC
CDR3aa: CASSSGDPLSETQYF

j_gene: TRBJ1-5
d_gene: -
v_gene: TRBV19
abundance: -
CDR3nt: TGTGCCAGTAGGGGCGGAGCCTATCAGCCCCAGCATTTT
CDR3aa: CASRGGAYQPQHF

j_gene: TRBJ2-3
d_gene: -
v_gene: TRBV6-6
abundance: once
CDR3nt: TGTGCCAGCACCCTGGAGATGCGTACGCAGTATTTT
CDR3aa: CASTLEMRTQYF

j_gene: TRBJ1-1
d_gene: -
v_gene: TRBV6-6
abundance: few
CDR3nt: TGTGCCAGCAAGATCTTGAACACTGAAGCTTTCTTT
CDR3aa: CASKILNTEAFF

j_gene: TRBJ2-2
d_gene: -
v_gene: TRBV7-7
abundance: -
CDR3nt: TGTGCCAGCAGCCCCCGGGACCGAGACACCGGGGAGCTGTTTTTT
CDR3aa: CASSPRDRDTGELFF